Listed here are 27 T cell receptor beta chains from one sample, sequenced in a study of CD8 T cells in ankylosing spondylitis (dated by TCRdb to about 2017). The method was 5' RACE. Data came from an Illumina MiSeq. The public reads were reanalyzed by TCRdb: fastp trimming at Q25, MiXCR alignment, in-frame beta chains only. Merged by CDR3 protein, the rows form single entries marked with the most common genes and DNA. The sample records 35,000 or so distinct CDR3 sequences, 15% to 20% of which are singletons. The ten biggest clones cover roughly 45% of the sample. Sequencing was done on a sample of blood. These receptors were collected from a male donor with ankylosing spondylitis or in good health (not recorded which).

This chain uses TRBV7-9 with TRBJ2-5; 9 bases fit TRBD1. V was clipped by 5 bases and J by 0 bases; unmatched bases: 7. This CDR3 region has 16 residues. Germline V gene data show CDR1 as SEHNR and CDR2 as FQNEAQ (reference sequence). This CDR3 is CASSLGTGMYQETQYF. The DNA for the CDR3 is TGTGCCAGCAGCCTTGGGACAGGGATGTACCAAGAGACCCAGTACTTC.

This clonotype was detected only a few times. V and J are TRBV27 and TRBJ2-6, with 9 bases that match TRBD1. The ends lost 4 bases at V and 4 bases at J; junction bases unmatched: 5. The CDR3 extends over 16 amino acids. Germline CDR1 is MNHEY and CDR2 is SMNVEV (reference sequence). The CDR3: CASSSWTGAGANVLTF. CDR3 DNA: TGTGCCAGCAGTTCATGGACAGGGGCAGGGGCCAACGTCCTGACTTTC.

The V call is TRBV21-1, the J call TRBJ2-6; the table's D gene call, TRBD1, was not cross checked with the DNA. TRBV21-1 is recorded as a pseudogene. This CDR3 region has 21 residues. CDR3 DNA sequence: TGTGCCAGCAGCAAAGCAGTCGGCAGCTTAACGGGACACTCTGGGGCCAACGTCCTGACTTTC. Translation: CASSKAVGSLTGHSGANVLTF.

The V call is TRBV10-3, the J call TRBJ1-1, with D unresolved. CDR1 is ENHRY, CDR2 SYGVKD, per germline. V lost 3 bases and J 3 bases, leaving 8 bases between the germline ends. The CDR3 consists of 13 residues. CDR3 sequence reads: CAISDQRDTEAFF. CDR3 bases: TGTGCCATCAGTGACCAGAGGGACACTGAAGCTTTCTTT.

This clonotype was seen more than once but under ten times. This chain connects TRBV7-2 to TRBJ2-3; D call uncertain. Trimming stripped 6 bases from V and 2 bases from J, with 9 bases between. CDR1 is SGHTA, CDR2 FQGNSA, per germline. The CDR3 contains 13 residues. The CDR3 DNA sequence: TGTGCCAGCAGATTATACACCACAGATACGCAGTATTTT. Translation: CASRLYTTDTQYF.

This clonotype was observed at least ten times. V gene TRBV20-1 combines with J gene TRBJ2-5; D is undetermined. This CDR3 region has 14 residues. V was clipped by 1 base and J by 1 base, with 10 bases between them. Germline V CDR1 and CDR2: DFQATT, SNEGSKA (reference sequence). CDR3 sequence reads: CSARARGSQETQYF. CDR3 nucleotides: TGCAGTGCTAGAGCACGCGGTAGCCAAGAGACCCAGTACTTC.

This clonotype was observed a handful of times. The chain recombines TRBV9 with TRBJ2-1; the D is unclear. From germline, CDR1 is SGDLS and CDR2 YYNGEE. V shed 0 bases and J shed 0 bases, with 7 bases lying between them. CDR3 length: 15 amino acids. CDR3 nucleotides: TGTGCCAGCAGCGTAGCCGGCGGCTCCTACAATGAGCAGTTCTTC. It translates to CASSVAGGSYNEQFF.

This clonotype has just a few counts. V is TRBV5-1 and J is TRBJ2-1, with D perhaps matching TRBD1 (7 bases). Germline V gene data show CDR1 as SGHRS and CDR2 as YFSETQ. The CDR3 runs to 13 residues. Trimming left V 2 bases short and J 10 bases short, with 13 bases between. For the CDR3, the DNA is TGCGCCAGCAGCTTCGAGGGGGCGGGGGAGCAGTTCTTC. This gives the protein CASSFEGAGEQFF.

The gene calls are TRBV21-1 and TRBJ2-5; no DNA check was done on the table's D call, TRBD2. TRBV21-1 represents a pseudogene. The CDR3 covers 15 residues. The CDR3 sequence is CASSQLTSPGETQYF. The CDR3 DNA sequence: TGTGCCAGCAGCCAACTGACTAGCCCGGGGGAGACCCAGTACTTC.

This clonotype was seen a few times. CDR3 region: CSVGSRAGRTDTQYF. DNA of the CDR3: TGCAGCGTAGGCTCTAGGGCGGGTCGCACAGATACGCAGTATTTT. This chain joins TRBV29-1 and TRBJ2-3; perhaps TRBD2 as D (5 bases). The CDR3 is 15 residues long. V was clipped by 6 bases and J by 1 base, with 17 bases between them. Germline V gene sequence: CDR1 SQVTM, CDR2 ANQGSEA.

V is TRBV29-1 and J is TRBJ2-5; D perhaps matches TRBD1 (5 bases). Germline V CDR1 and CDR2: SQVTM, ANQGSEA. V lost 2 bases and J lost 13, with 14 bases in between. The CDR3 runs to 11 residues. The CDR3 protein is CSVESYTGGYF. CDR3 coding DNA: TGCAGCGTTGAAAGTTATACAGGCGGGTACTTC. Drawing the rest from reference TRBV29-1 and TRBJ2-5, the complete variable domain is SAVISQKPSRDICQRGTSLTIQCQVDSQVTMMFWYRQQPGQSLTLIATANQGSEATYESGFVIDKFPISRPNLTFSTLTVSNMSPEDSSIYLCSVESYTGGYFGPGTRLLVL.

The chain uses TRBV7-2 and TRBJ2-2; D tentatively reads TRBD1 or TRBD2 (5 bases each). CDR1 and CDR2 from the germline V gene are SGHTA and FQGNSA. This CDR3 spans 14 amino acids. V was pared by 8 bases and J by 7 bases, with 17 bases between. The DNA for the CDR3 is TGTGCCAGCGCACTCCGGGGCCGGCTCGGGGAGCTGTTTTTT. Translated: CASALRGRLGELFF.

V and J are TRBV29-1 and TRBJ2-5; the D gene is possibly TRBD1 (5 bases). V shed 5 bases and J shed 2 bases, with 9 bases lying between them. Germline V lookup: CDR1 SQVTM, CDR2 ANQGSEA. This CDR3 region has 12 residues. The CDR3 region has the DNA TGCAGCGTTTTGACAGCGCAAGAGACCCAGTACTTC. Translation gives CSVLTAQETQYF.

This clonotype occurred a few times. This chain connects TRBV10-3 to TRBJ2-3, with 7 bases matching TRBD2. Germline CDR1 ENHRY, CDR2 SYGVKD. This CDR3 is 16 amino acids long. The ends lost 0 bases at V and 2 bases at J; junction bases unmatched: 5. The CDR3 is CAISESAGRDTDTQYF. The CDR3 DNA reads TGTGCCATCAGTGAGTCTGCAGGGAGGGACACAGATACGCAGTATTTT.

The V and J genes are TRBV4-2 and TRBJ2-2; tentative D call: TRBD1 (6 bases). CDR1 and CDR2 from the germline V gene are LGHNA and YNFKEQ. V gave up 5 bases and J gave up 3 bases, with 10 bases separating them. This CDR3 is 14 amino acids long. CDR3 DNA: TGTGCCAGCAGCTCCGGGACACACACCGGGGAGCTGTTTTTT. Protein: CASSSGTHTGELFF.

This sequence joins TRBV29-1 and TRBJ2-5; tentative D call: TRBD2 (7 bases). CDR3 length equals 14 residues. Trimming removed 4 bases from V and 2 bases from J, with 14 bases in between. In germline, CDR1 is SQVTM, CDR2 ANQGSEA. For the CDR3, the DNA is TGCAGCGTTGCGGGGGGCACCCCTCAAGAGACCCAGTACTTC. It translates to CSVAGGTPQETQYF.

This clonotype was seen more than once but under ten times. CDR3 loop: CASSPGQGEKLFF. The DNA for the CDR3 is TGTGCCAGCAGCCCAGGACAGGGAGAAAAACTGTTTTTT. J is TRBJ1-4 and V is TRBV7-2; 8 bases agree with TRBD1. The V gene's germline CDR1 is SGHTA and CDR2 FQGNSA. The CDR3 runs 13 residues. Losses at the gene ends were 5 bases for V and 8 bases for J; bases not matched to a gene: 4.

The V call is TRBV6-5, the J call TRBJ1-4; the D is unclear. V shed 2 bases and J shed 4 bases, with 2 bases lying between them. Germline CDR1 reads MNHEY; CDR2 reads SVGAGI. The CDR3 is made up of 12 amino acids. The DNA for the CDR3 is TGTGCCAGCAGTTACAGTAATGAAAAACTGTTTTTT. It specifies CASSYSNEKLFF.

The chain is built from TRBV6-4 and TRBJ2-1; TRBD1 matches 8 bases. This CDR3 contains 17 residues. V shed 6 bases, J shed 0 bases, and the junction held 10 bases outside the gene matches. Germline-derived CDR1 and CDR2 are MRHNA and SNTAGT. The CDR3 protein is CASSPQGVRSSYNEQFF. The CDR3 DNA follows: TGTGCCAGCAGCCCACAGGGGGTGCGGAGCTCCTACAATGAGCAGTTCTTC.

This clonotype was seen just once. The chain couples TRBV10-3 to TRBJ2-5; 8 nucleotides match TRBD2. The CDR3 sequence is 14 residues long. The germline V gene has CDR1 ENHRY and CDR2 SYGVKD. Trimming cost V 10 bases and J 5 bases; bases outside gene matches: 12. The CDR3 reads CASTPSGSSETQYF. CDR3 DNA: TGTGCCAGCACCCCCAGCGGGAGTTCCGAGACCCAGTACTTC.

This clonotype was recorded a few times. The genes are TRBV4-2 and TRBJ2-2; D might be TRBD1 (5 bases). The germline CDR1 and CDR2 sequences are LGHNA and YNFKEQ. This CDR3 is built from 14 residues. V lost 4 bases to trimming and J lost 1 base, with 7 bases between them. The CDR3 DNA reads as TGTGCCAGCAGCCGAGGACAGAACACCGGGGAGCTGTTTTTT. Translation: CASSRGQNTGELFF.

This clonotype was seen once. The chain combines TRBV20-1 with TRBJ2-7; 7 positions match TRBD1. The germline V gene has CDR1 DFQATT and CDR2 SNEGSKA (reference sequence). This CDR3 is built from 12 residues. The ends lost 6 bases at V and 4 bases at J; junction bases unmatched: 6. As DNA, the CDR3 is TGCAGTGCCAGCCCAGGGGGTTACGAGCAGTACGTC. Amino acids: CSASPGGYEQYV.

This clonotype has only one observation. The chain combines TRBV4-3 with TRBJ2-2; TRBD2 matches 10 bases. This CDR3 region has 16 residues. The germline CDR1 and CDR2 sequences are LGHNA and YSLEER. With V trimmed by 3 bases and J by 6 bases, 7 bases remained unmatched. The CDR3 is CASSQSFGTSAGELFF. The DNA of the CDR3 is TGCGCCAGCAGCCAGAGCTTCGGGACTAGCGCCGGGGAGCTGTTTTTT.

V and J are TRBV6-4 and TRBJ2-2, with D unresolved. Trimming removed 3 bases from V and 4 bases from J, with 9 bases in between. The germline gives CDR1 MRHNA, CDR2 SNTAGT. The CDR3 is 14 amino acids. The CDR3 coding sequence is TGTGCCAGCAGTGAGGCAGCGACCACCGGGGAGCTGTTTTTT. This translates into CASSEAATTGELFF.

This chain uses TRBV6-5 with TRBJ1-4; D possibly corresponds to TRBD1 (5 bases). Between the trimmed V and J ends, which lost 2 bases and 6 bases, there was a span of 13 bases. The germline V gene has CDR1 MNHEY and CDR2 SVGAGI. The length of the CDR3 is 15 residues. DNA for the CDR3: TGTGCCAGCAGTTACGGGCCTGCGGGGGATGAAAAACTGTTTTTT. Residues: CASSYGPAGDEKLFF.

This clonotype has more than one count but fewer than ten. The chain recombines TRBV20-1 with TRBJ2-3; 9 bases map to TRBD2. With V trimmed by 5 bases and J by 3 bases, 12 bases remained unmatched. This CDR3 has 16 amino acids. CDR1 is DFQATT and CDR2 is SNEGSKA in the germline V gene (reference sequence). In DNA, the CDR3 is TGCAGTGCTTTTAAGATAGCGGGAGAGGGGACAGATACGCAGTATTTT. Amino acid sequence: CSAFKIAGEGTDTQYF.

This chain connects TRBV5-1 to TRBJ2-1; the D call may be TRBD1 or TRBD2 (6 bases each). This CDR3 has 13 amino acids. Germline V lookup: CDR1 SGHRS, CDR2 YFSETQ. V gave up 3 bases and J gave up 5 bases, with 9 bases separating them. This chain's CDR3 is CASSWGADNEQFF. The CDR3 nucleotides read TGCGCCAGCAGCTGGGGGGCTGACAATGAGCAGTTCTTC.